One and the same sample provided the 20 T cell receptor beta chains below, sequenced in a study of tumor-infiltrating lymphocytes in primary liver carcinoma. Germline DNA was also extracted, and blood RNA was taken from unsorted whole blood. A constant-region primer served to make TCR beta cDNA from about 0.5 ug total RNA. Libraries for TCR beta were built through three nested multiplex PCR rounds, which together made up a slightly modified ARM-PCR procedure. TRBV1-TRBV30 forward and Cbeta reverse primers drove the first two roughly 10-cycle rounds. TCRdb re-derived calls from the multiplex PCR reads in MiXCR, one entry per CDR3 protein. The repertoire holds 300,000 to 350,000 distinct CDR3 sequences, with around three fifths as singletons. The source material was peripheral blood. Receptors were obtained from a woman in her twenties or thirties with primary liver carcinoma and hepatitis B virus infection.

In the case of this clonotype: One base away lies a much larger clone, so this may be a sequencing read error. The chain is built from TRBV12-3 or TRBV12-4 and TRBJ2-2; D not resolved. This CDR3 is 17 amino acids long. This CDR3 reads CASSFKGRAAVTVELFF. The CDR3 region has the DNA TGTGCCAGCAGTTTTAAGGGAAGGGCTGCGGTGACCGTGGAGCTGTTTTTT.

As regards this clonotype: A much larger clonotype is one base distant, so this may be a read error. This chain connects TRBV12-3 or TRBV12-4 to TRBJ2-7, with 8 nucleotides matching TRBD2. V dropped 5 bases and J dropped 2; count of bases not matched to a gene: 8. This CDR3 region has 15 residues. The DNA for the CDR3 is TGTGCCAGCAGTACCCAAGCGGGAGTCGCCTACGAGCAGTACTTC. It codes for CASSTQAGVAYEQYF.

This clonotype was seen a single time. This may be a read error: a much more frequent sequence differs by one nucleotide. The V and J genes are TRBV29-1 and TRBJ2-1; 10 nucleotides line up with TRBD2. The CDR3 covers 15 residues. Germline loops: CDR1 SQVTM, CDR2 ANQGSEA. J gave up 6 bases and V 7 bases, and 12 bases lay outside the gene matches. Written as DNA, the CDR3 is TGCAGCGATGGGACAGAACTAGCGGGATTCAATGAGCAGTTCTTC. This gives the protein CSDGTELAGFNEQFF.

Note on this clonotype: Relative to the germline gene, one junction end is altered; a read error may explain this. The chain is built from TRBV6-5 and TRBJ2-1; 11 bases are shared with TRBD2. The CDR3 runs to 14 residues. Germline CDR1 and CDR2: MNHEY and SVGAGI. The CDR3: CVSSPTSGGNEQFF. CDR3 in DNA: TGTGTCAGCAGCCCTACTAGCGGGGGCAATGAGCAGTTCTTC.

This clonotype was picked up a small number of times. The chain uses TRBV12-3 or TRBV12-4 and TRBJ2-3, with 9 bases that match TRBD2. The V segment lost 5 bases and the J segment 2 bases; nucleotides outside the gene matches: 8. The CDR3 loop spans 16 amino acids. CDR3 sequence (DNA): TGTGCCAGCAGTCATCTAGCGGGGCCCATCACAGATACGCAGTATTTT. It encodes CASSHLAGPITDTQYF.

This clonotype came up once. At one end, the junction sequence differs from germline, possibly due to a read error. The gene calls are TRBV6-5 and TRBJ1-3; tentative D call: TRBD1 (6 bases). The CDR3 is 18 residues long. CDR1 is MNHEY, CDR2 SVGAGI, per germline. The CDR3 reads CASSYSGTLSSSGSTINF. As DNA, the CDR3 is TGTGCCAGCAGTTACTCAGGGACACTGTCGAGCTCTGGAAGCACCATAAATTTT.

This clonotype was observed many times. The V call is TRBV12-3 or TRBV12-4, the J call TRBJ1-2; 7 positions match TRBD1. The CDR3 runs to 15 residues. J gave up 3 bases and V 6 bases, and 10 bases lay outside the gene matches. DNA of the CDR3: TGTGCCAGCAGGGGTAGGACAGGTTCGGACTATGGCTACACCTTC. Amino acid sequence: CASRGRTGSDYGYTF.

Concerning this clonotype itself: The conserved closing phenylalanine or tryptophan is absent in this CDR3, likely reflecting a read error. The DNA is left out, because the CDR3 cannot be placed on it with certainty; the CDR3 is given as TCRdb lists it. V is TRBV28 and J is TRBJ1-1. The germline V gene encodes CDR1 MDHEN and CDR2 SYDVKM. Including both end residues, the CDR3 is 12 amino acids long. The CDR3 loop is CVSSYFRDQRYL.

The chain couples TRBV20-1 to TRBJ2-4; tentatively, D is TRBD1 or TRBD2 (6 bases each). Germline loops: CDR1 DFQATT, CDR2 SNEGSKA (reference sequence). V was cut by 4 bases and J by 0 bases, with 13 bases left in between. This CDR3 contains 15 residues. In nucleotides, the CDR3 is TGCAGTGCTAATTCCAGGGGACTAGCCAAAAACATTCAGTACTTC. It yields the protein CSANSRGLAKNIQYF.

This clonotype was seen at least ten times. The rearrangement joins TRBV11-2 to TRBJ2-7, with D uncertain. This CDR3 spans 14 amino acids. Looked up from germline, CDR1 is SGHAT and CDR2 is FQNNGV. V lost 0 bases and J 3 bases, leaving 9 bases between the germline ends. The CDR3 DNA is TGTGCCAGCAGCTTAGATAAGGCCCGCTACGAGCAGTACTTC. Protein: CASSLDKARYEQYF.

Ten or more counts support this clonotype. V gene TRBV11-2 combines with J gene TRBJ2-5; possible D gene TRBD1, 6 bases. CDR1 is SGHAT and CDR2 is FQNNGV in the germline V gene. This CDR3 comprises 15 residues. V lost 6 bases to trimming and J lost 1 base, with 15 bases between them. CDR3 sequence (DNA): TGTGCCAGCAGACTCACTAGGGGGACCCAAGAGACCCAGTACTTC. Translated, it gives CASRLTRGTQETQYF.

About this clonotype itself: The germline gene is not matched at one end of the junction; a read error may be the cause. The genes are TRBV6-2 or TRBV6-3 and TRBJ1-2, with D uncertain. Germline-derived CDR1 and CDR2 are MNHEY and SVGEGT. The CDR3 sequence is 12 residues long. The CDR3 DNA reads TGTGCCAGCGGTTACCCGCCCTATGACTACACCTTC. This gives the protein CASGYPPYDYTF.

This clonotype was seen a few times. This chain uses TRBV28 with TRBJ2-5; no clear D. Trimming left V 9 bases short and J 1 base short, with 12 bases between. CDR3 length: 13 amino acids. CDR1 is MDHEN and CDR2 is SYDVKM in the germline V gene. Written as DNA, the CDR3 is TGTGCCAGTCACCCGGGTGGCCAAGAGACCCAGTACTTC. This sequence encodes CASHPGGQETQYF.

On this clonotype itself: A read error may be the cause here, since a much bigger clone is one base away. The J gene is TRBJ2-3, the V gene TRBV12-3 or TRBV12-4, with a weak D call TRBD2 (6 bases). V was pared by 6 bases and J by 9 bases, with 13 bases between. The CDR3 loop spans 12 amino acids. The CDR3: CASSLARDTQYF. In DNA, the CDR3 is TGTGCCAGCAGCCTAGCGAGGGACACGCAGTATTTT.

This clonotype has more than one count but fewer than ten. The gene calls are TRBV4-2 and TRBJ2-5; perhaps TRBD2 as D (6 bases). V lost 1 base and J lost 5, with 17 bases in between. CDR3 length: 16 amino acids. The germline CDR1 and CDR2 sequences are LGHNA and YNFKEQ. The CDR3 sequence is CASSQGGIGSTETQYF. The CDR3 DNA reads TGTGCCAGCAGCCAAGGGGGGATCGGGAGTACGGAGACCCAGTACTTC.

With regard to this clonotype: A much larger clone lies a single base off, so this may be a read error. This likely comes from a read error, as the CDR3 has no conserved phenylalanine or tryptophan at its end. This sequence joins TRBV12-3 or TRBV12-4 and TRBJ2-3, with TRBD2 matching 12 bases. The CDR3 runs to 15 residues. The ends lost 6 bases at V and 6 bases at J; junction bases unmatched: 7. CDR3 in DNA: TGTGCCAGCAGCCCTAGCGGGAGGGCCCTCGATACGCAGTATTCT. Encoded protein: CASSPSGRALDTQYS.

This clonotype has a count of ten or more. The genes are TRBV4-3 and TRBJ2-3, with D perhaps TRBD2 (6 bases). The CDR3 runs 15 residues. Germline CDR1 LGHNA, CDR2 YSLEER. Trimming shortened V by 2 bases and J by 0 bases, and 9 bases separated the two germline ends. In nucleotides, the CDR3 is TGCGCCAGCAGCCAACTAGCGACAAGCACAGATACGCAGTATTTT. Translated, it gives CASSQLATSTDTQYF.

Worth noting for this clonotype: A much more abundant neighbour one base away suggests this may be a read error. This chain uses TRBV12-3 or TRBV12-4 with TRBJ2-1; 10 positions match TRBD2. The CDR3 covers 14 residues. The CDR3 is CASSRTSGFDEQSF. CDR3 in DNA: TGTGCCAGCAGCCGGACTAGCGGCTTCGATGAGCAGTCCTTC.

The sample holds many counts of this clonotype. V gene TRBV11-2 combines with J gene TRBJ1-2; D possibly corresponds to TRBD1 (5 bases). CDR1 and CDR2 from the germline V gene are SGHAT and FQNNGV. Trimming took off 0 bases at V and 6 bases at J, with 14 bases between the two ends. The CDR3 contains 15 residues. The CDR3 bases are TGTGCCAGCAGCTTAGAGTGGGGGAGTGAGGATGGCTACACCTTC. Translation gives CASSLEWGSEDGYTF.

Worth noting for this clonotype: This may be a read error, as it is one base from a much larger clone. The chain is built from TRBV12-3 or TRBV12-4 and TRBJ2-2; D remains unclear. This CDR3 region has 14 residues. The V end lost 6 bases, the J end lost 6 bases, and 14 bases lay between the germline ends. The CDR3 DNA is TGTGCCAGCAGCCGGGCAGCTTGGGCCGGGGAGCTGTTTTTT. Its translation: CASSRAAWAGELFF.